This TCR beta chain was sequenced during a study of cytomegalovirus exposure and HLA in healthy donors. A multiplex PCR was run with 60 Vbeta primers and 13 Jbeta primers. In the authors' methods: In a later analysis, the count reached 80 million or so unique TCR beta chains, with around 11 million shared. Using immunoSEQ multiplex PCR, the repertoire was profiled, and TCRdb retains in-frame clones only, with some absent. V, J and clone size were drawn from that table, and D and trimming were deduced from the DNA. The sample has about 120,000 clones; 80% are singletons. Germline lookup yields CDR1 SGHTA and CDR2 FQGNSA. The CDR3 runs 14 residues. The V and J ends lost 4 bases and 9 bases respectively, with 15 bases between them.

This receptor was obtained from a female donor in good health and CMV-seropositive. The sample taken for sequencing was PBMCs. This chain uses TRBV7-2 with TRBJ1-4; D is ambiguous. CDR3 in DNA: TGTGCCAGCAGCTGGGCGGGATCCCCGCAAAAACTGTTTTTT. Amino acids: CASSWAGSPQKLFF.